One and the same sample provided the 26 T cell receptor beta chains below, sequenced in a study of shared clonotypes between healthy human individuals. Here immunoSEQ multiplex PCR was the method, and the copy in TCRdb shows in-frame clones only, minus some. The data contain about 1.1 million clones, around 77% of them singletons. What was sequenced was memory CD4+ T cells from PBMCs. The subset is: CD45RA-negative fraction. The receptors stem from a man younger than 35 in good health. Some clones in this sample may be carry-over from other donors' samples.

This clone was observed a few times. The chain carries TRBV18 and TRBJ2-7; D may be TRBD1 (5 bases). Per germline, CDR1 KGHSH and CDR2 LQKENI. Trimming removed 3 bases from V and 6 bases from J, with 12 bases in between. This CDR3 is 13 amino acids long. The CDR3 spells CASSPARAAEQYF. DNA for the CDR3: TGTGCCAGCTCACCTGCCAGGGCGGCCGAGCAGTACTTC.

This clone was observed a handful of times. V usage is TRBV10-1 and J usage is TRBJ2-3; TRBD2 aligns across 9 bases. V lost 2 bases to trimming and J lost 2 bases; unmatched junction nucleotides: 8. Germline V gene lookup returns CDR1 WNHNN and CDR2 SYGVQD (reference sequence). The CDR3 consists of 17 residues. CDR3 loop: CASSETSGQALTDTQYF. The CDR3 DNA reads as TGCGCCAGCAGTGAGACTAGCGGGCAGGCCCTCACAGATACGCAGTATTTT.

In regard to this clone: This may arise from a read error, as a much more abundant clone is one base away. The chain employs TRBV7-2 and TRBJ2-5, with 8 positions matching TRBD2. The CDR3 has 14 amino acids. CDR1 and CDR2 (germline): SGHTA, FQGNSA. V was clipped by 2 bases and J by 5 bases; unmatched bases: 4. The CDR3 protein is CASSLMSGSETQYF. Written as DNA, the CDR3 is TGTGCCAGCAGCTTAATGAGCGGGAGTGAGACCCAGTACTTC.

The chain is built from TRBV5-4 and TRBJ1-2; 7 bases are a match to TRBD1. CDR3 length equals 14 residues. Germline V lookup: CDR1 SGHNT, CDR2 YYREEE (reference sequence). V shed 1 base, J shed 4 bases, and the junction held 4 bases outside the gene matches. Written as DNA, the CDR3 is TGTGCCAGCAGCTTGCCGGACAGGCCCTATGGCTACACCTTC. It encodes CASSLPDRPYGYTF.

The chain combines TRBV4-2 with TRBJ2-7, with D possibly TRBD1 on 6 matching bases. V was pared by 4 bases and J by 6 bases, with 19 bases between. The germline CDR1 and CDR2 sequences are LGHNA and YNFKEQ. This CDR3 region has 15 residues. The CDR3 region has the DNA TGTGCCAGCAGCCCGCGTCTACAGGGAGTAGGCGAGCAGTACTTC. This translates into CASSPRLQGVGEQYF.

The CDR3 region is CASSPSGTGYNEQFF. The CDR3 coding sequence is TGCGCCAGCAGCCCCTCCGGGACAGGGTACAATGAGCAGTTCTTC. The rearrangement links TRBV5-1 to TRBJ2-1, with 9 bases fitting TRBD1. Germline V gene data show CDR1 as SGHRS and CDR2 as YFSETQ. Trimming took 4 bases from V and 4 from J; bases not matched to a gene: 6. The CDR3 is 15 residues long.

The chain is built from TRBV28 and TRBJ2-1; TRBD1 agrees at 9 bases. CDR1 is MDHEN, CDR2 SYDVKM, per germline. The CDR3 runs to 17 residues. The V and J ends lost 2 bases and 0 bases, in that order; junction bases with no gene match: 5. CDR3 sequence reads: CASSLGWGQGSYNEQFF. In DNA, the CDR3 is TGTGCCAGCAGTTTAGGGTGGGGACAGGGCTCCTACAATGAGCAGTTCTTC.

Details on this clone: Mismatch with germline at one junction end may stem from a read error. The chain carries TRBV28 and TRBJ1-5; 7 nucleotides align to TRBD1. The CDR3 length is 11 residues. In germline, CDR1 is MDHEN, CDR2 SYDVKM. The CDR3 DNA sequence: TGTGCCAGCAGTTCTCCGGGACAGAAAGATTTT. This translates into CASSSPGQKDF.

The V call is TRBV5-1, the J call TRBJ2-3; D may match TRBD1 or TRBD2 (7 bases each). Germline lookup yields CDR1 SGHRS and CDR2 YFSETQ. This CDR3 is 19 amino acids long. V was clipped by 1 base and J by 4 bases, with 25 bases between them. CDR3 nucleotides: TGCGCCAGCAGCTTGTCAGGGGGAGCCGCGGGGGAGCCTCCAGATACGCAGTATTTT. Translation gives CASSLSGGAAGEPPDTQYF.

This chain uses TRBV7-8 with TRBJ1-5, with 7 bases fitting TRBD1. This CDR3 has 14 amino acids. V was clipped by 3 bases and J by 5 bases; unmatched bases: 4. The germline V gene encodes CDR1 SGHVS and CDR2 FQNEAQ. The CDR3 DNA follows: TGTGCCAGCAGCTTGCAGGGGGTGTATCAGCCCCAGCATTTT. It encodes CASSLQGVYQPQHF.

This chain links TRBV27 with TRBJ2-2; D gene unclear. This CDR3 is 15 amino acids long. Germline V gene data show CDR1 as MNHEY and CDR2 as SMNVEV (reference sequence). The V gene lost 7 bases and the J gene lost 5 bases, with 17 bases spanning the gap. The CDR3: CASKVGFGGTGELFF. CDR3 DNA sequence: TGTGCCAGCAAAGTCGGGTTTGGTGGGACCGGGGAGCTGTTTTTT.

Comments on this clone: The same CDR3 is also encoded by other DNA sequences in this sample. This rearrangement joins TRBV28 to TRBJ2-5, with D maybe TRBD2 (6 bases). This CDR3 spans 15 amino acids. V lost 4 bases and J lost 5, with 17 bases in between. Germline loops: CDR1 MDHEN, CDR2 SYDVKM. CDR3 sequence: CASSSPGGGGETQYF. The CDR3 bases are TGTGCCAGCAGTTCCCCCGGGGGTGGGGGGGAGACCCAGTACTTC.

This clone was detected once. The rearrangement uses TRBV27 and TRBJ2-3; tentative D call: TRBD2 (6 bases). Germline CDR1 MNHEY, CDR2 SMNVEV (reference sequence). This CDR3 has 16 amino acids. The V and J ends lost 0 bases and 7 bases respectively, with 17 bases between them. CDR3 DNA: TGTGCCAGCAGTTTATCGTTGGGGGAGGCCGGGAATACGCAGTATTTT. This codes for CASSLSLGEAGNTQYF.

The CDR3: CASSLGPSGANVLTF. CDR3 sequence (DNA): TGTGCCAGCAGCTTGGGGCCCTCTGGGGCCAACGTCCTGACTTTC. The chain joins TRBV5-6 to TRBJ2-6; D is undetermined. The germline V gene has CDR1 SGHDT and CDR2 YYEEEE. The CDR3 runs to 15 residues. Trimming removed 0 bases from V and 0 bases from J, with 4 bases in between. Supplemented by reference TRBV5-6 and TRBJ2-6, the full variable domain reads DAGVTQSPTHLIKTRGQQVTLRCSPKSGHDTVSWYQQALGQGPQFIFQYYEEEERQRGNFPDRFSGHQFPNYSSELNVNALLLGDSALYLCASSLGPSGANVLTFGAGSRLTVL.

The chain couples TRBV5-1 to TRBJ2-5; D gene unclear. V was cut by 3 bases and J by 3 bases, with 6 bases left in between. The CDR3 loop spans 12 amino acids. Per germline, CDR1 SGHRS and CDR2 YFSETQ. Here the CDR3 DNA reads TGCGCCAGCAGCTCTCTCGAAGAGACCCAGTACTTC. Residues: CASSSLEETQYF.

This clone was observed a handful of times. Additional DNA sequences in this sample encode the identical CDR3. The rearrangement links TRBV7-9 to TRBJ1-5; D not certain. Germline loops: CDR1 SEHNR, CDR2 FQNEAQ (reference sequence). Between the trimmed V and J ends, which lost 6 bases and 2 bases, there was a span of 11 bases. The CDR3 sequence is 14 residues long. The CDR3 DNA follows: TGTGCCAGCAGTAGAGGTGGGGGCAATCAGCCCCAGCATTTT. Its protein product is CASSRGGGNQPQHF.

The rearrangement uses TRBV13 and TRBJ2-4; possible D gene TRBD1, 6 bases. There are 19 residues in the CDR3. Trimming left V 4 bases short and J 0 bases short, with 22 bases between. Germline values: CDR1 PRHDT, CDR2 FYEKMQ (reference sequence). The CDR3 spells CASSSLTGQSRLAKNIQYF. CDR3 in DNA: TGTGCCAGCAGCTCCCTTACCGGACAGAGCCGACTAGCCAAAAACATTCAGTACTTC.

The V gene is TRBV21-1, the J gene TRBJ2-1; the D segment call TRBD2 is taken from the table without a DNA check. TRBV21-1 counts as a pseudogene. The CDR3 runs to 14 residues. The DNA of the CDR3 is TGTGCCAGCAGCAAAGGGCGGACTTACAATGAGCAGTTCTTC. Translated: CASSKGRTYNEQFF.

As for this clone: Other DNA sequences in this sample translate to the same CDR3. The gene calls are TRBV18 and TRBJ1-2; maybe TRBD1 (5 bases). The germline V and J ends were trimmed by 2 bases and 4 bases, with 11 bases remaining between them. Germline V gene sequence: CDR1 KGHSH, CDR2 LQKENI. The CDR3 contains 14 residues. In nucleotides, the CDR3 is TGTGCCAGCTCACCAGGGGGGTACGGCTATGGCTACACCTTC. It is translated as CASSPGGYGYGYTF.

The rearrangement uses TRBV2 and TRBJ2-5, with 7 bases identical to TRBD2. CDR3 length: 15 amino acids. The germline gives CDR1 SNHLY, CDR2 FYNNEI. Losses at the gene ends were 6 bases for V and 5 bases for J; bases not matched to a gene: 12. The CDR3 protein is CASSPLGEGLETQYF. The DNA for the CDR3 is TGTGCCAGCAGCCCACTAGGGGAGGGTTTGGAGACCCAGTACTTC.

The chain is built from TRBV6-5 and TRBJ2-3; D is possibly TRBD2 (6 bases). Germline CDR1 reads MNHEY; CDR2 reads SVGAGI. The CDR3 sequence is 16 residues long. V lost 0 bases and J 4 bases, leaving 14 bases between the germline ends. In nucleotides, the CDR3 is TGTGCCAGCAGTTACTCAGGAGGGTTAGGCTCAGATACGCAGTATTTT. Its translation: CASSYSGGLGSDTQYF.

CDR3: CASAWGRRNEKLFF. Here the CDR3 DNA reads TGTGCCAGTGCCTGGGGGCGTCGGAATGAAAAACTGTTTTTT. The J gene is TRBJ1-4, the V gene TRBV6-5; weak D call: TRBD1 (6 bases). The ends were cut back, 9 bases at V and 5 bases at J, with 16 bases in the middle. Germline V gene lookup returns CDR1 MNHEY and CDR2 SVGAGI. The length of the CDR3 is 14 residues.

The chain has TRBV5-1 and TRBJ2-1; 11 bases align to TRBD2. CDR1 SGHRS and CDR2 YFSETQ come from the germline V gene. With V trimmed by 0 bases and J by 7 bases, 3 bases remained unmatched. The CDR3 has 15 amino acids. The CDR3 DNA reads TGCGCCAGCAGCTTGGGTAGCGGGAGGGTAAATGAGCAGTTCTTC. Its protein product is CASSLGSGRVNEQFF.

This clone has just a few counts. The chain recombines TRBV29-1 with TRBJ2-3; TRBD2 aligns across 13 bases. Per germline, CDR1 SQVTM and CDR2 ANQGSEA. The CDR3 contains 13 residues. Trimming at V came to 7 bases and at J to 3 bases, leaving 1 base not matched to a gene. CDR3: CSAGLAGTDTQYF. The CDR3 DNA reads as TGCAGCGCGGGACTAGCGGGGACAGATACGCAGTATTTT.

This chain uses TRBV4-3 with TRBJ2-5; D might be TRBD1 or TRBD2, each matching 5 bases. Germline lookup yields CDR1 LGHNA and CDR2 YSLEER. The V and J ends lost 0 bases and 11 bases respectively, with 19 bases between them. The CDR3 covers 15 residues. In nucleotides, the CDR3 is TGCGCCAGCAGCCAAGATTCCCAGGGACGGGGTGAGCAGTACTTC. This encodes CASSQDSQGRGEQYF.

The chain combines TRBV6-5 with TRBJ2-7; D call uncertain. V was cut by 6 bases and J by 2 bases, with 14 bases left in between. CDR1 and CDR2 (germline): MNHEY, SVGAGI. The CDR3 is 14 amino acids. Written as DNA, the CDR3 is TGTGCCAGCAGCCCCCGTTGGGGAACCTACGAGCAGTACTTC. Its translation: CASSPRWGTYEQYF.